Following are 8 T cell receptor beta chains from one sample sequenced in a study of T cell responses to AZD1222 COVID-19 vaccine. Generated by immunoSEQ multiplex PCR, the TCRdb table keeps only in-frame clones and is missing some. The data hold roughly 36,000 clones, with approximately 91% observed a single time. The starting material was peripheral blood, obtained on day 0 of AZD1222 vaccination. The receptors derive from an adult in good health.

The genes are TRBV18 and TRBJ1-4, with TRBD1 matching over 12 bases. CDR1 is KGHSH and CDR2 is LQKENI in the germline V gene. J lost 8 bases, V lost 0 bases, and 7 bases had no gene match. The CDR3 is made up of 17 amino acids. This CDR3 reads CASSPPRGTGGSEKLFF. DNA of the CDR3: TGTGCCAGCTCACCACCCCGCGGGACAGGGGGCTCGGAAAAACTGTTTTTT.

The CDR3: CSASNPDRDGYTF. In nucleotides, the CDR3 is TGCAGTGCTAGTAACCCCGACCGGGATGGCTACACCTTC. J is TRBJ1-2 and V is TRBV20-1; D is unclear. Trimming took 3 bases from V and 6 from J, leaving 14 bases between them. CDR3 length: 13 amino acids. CDR1 is DFQATT and CDR2 is SNEGSKA in the germline V gene (reference sequence).

This sequence joins TRBV10-1 and TRBJ1-2; tentative D call: TRBD1 (5 bases). V lost 7 bases and J 8 bases, leaving 23 bases between the germline ends. CDR3 size: 15 residues. CDR1 and CDR2 (germline): WNHNN, SYGVQD (reference sequence). DNA of the CDR3: TGCGCCAGCACTGCTAGAAAGGGGATAGGGTTGGGCTACACCTTC. Amino acids: CASTARKGIGLGYTF.

CDR3 amino acids: CASSLDRGRETEAFF. Written as DNA, the CDR3 is TGTGCCAGCAGTTTGGACAGGGGGCGCGAGACTGAAGCTTTCTTT. The V gene is TRBV28, the J gene TRBJ1-1; 11 nucleotides line up with TRBD1. With V trimmed by 3 bases and J by 5 bases, 5 bases remained unmatched. CDR1 is MDHEN, CDR2 SYDVKM, per germline. The CDR3 is 15 amino acids.

This rearrangement joins TRBV5-6 to TRBJ1-5; D is unclear. CDR3 length: 15 residues. In germline, CDR1 is SGHDT, CDR2 YYEEEE. Between the trimmed V and J ends, which lost 1 base and 3 bases, there was a span of 11 bases. CDR3 sequence: CASSLWQTFNQPQHF. Here the CDR3 DNA reads TGTGCCAGCAGCTTGTGGCAAACCTTCAATCAGCCCCAGCATTTT.

The chain joins TRBV5-5 to TRBJ2-3; D is uncertain. V shed 2 bases and J shed 2 bases, with 9 bases lying between them. The CDR3 runs 14 residues. CDR1 and CDR2 (germline): SGHKS, YYEKEE (reference sequence). The CDR3 region is CASSFEESTDTQYF. CDR3 in DNA: TGTGCCAGCAGCTTCGAGGAATCCACAGATACGCAGTATTTT.

This chain links TRBV9 with TRBJ2-7, with D possibly called TRBD1 or TRBD2 (6 bases each). Per germline, CDR1 SGDLS and CDR2 YYNGEE. The CDR3 is 15 residues long. V was pared by 0 bases and J by 2 bases, with 12 bases between. DNA for the CDR3: TGTGCCAGCAGCGTAGAGGGGGGTAATACCTACGAGCAGTACTTC. Translation: CASSVEGGNTYEQYF.

V usage is TRBV29-1 and J usage is TRBJ2-7, with 11 bases aligning to TRBD2. CDR3 length: 12 amino acids. With V trimmed by 7 bases and J by 5 bases, 4 bases remained unmatched. Germline-derived CDR1 and CDR2 are SQVTM and ANQGSEA. The CDR3 loop reads CSALGLADEQYF. In DNA, the CDR3 is TGCAGCGCCTTGGGACTAGCGGACGAGCAGTACTTC.